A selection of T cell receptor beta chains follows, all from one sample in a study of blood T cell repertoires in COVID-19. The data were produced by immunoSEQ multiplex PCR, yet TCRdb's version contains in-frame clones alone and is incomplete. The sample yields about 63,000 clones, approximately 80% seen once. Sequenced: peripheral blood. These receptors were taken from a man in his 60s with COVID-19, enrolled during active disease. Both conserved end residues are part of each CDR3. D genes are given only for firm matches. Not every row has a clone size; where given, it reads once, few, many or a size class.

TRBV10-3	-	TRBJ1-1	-	CATGGMNTEAFF	TGTGCCACCGGCGGGATGAACACTGAAGCTTTCTTT
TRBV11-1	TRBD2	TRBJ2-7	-	CASSSGPGNSGTF	TGTGCCAGCAGCTCGGGGCCGGGTAATAGCGGGACGTTC
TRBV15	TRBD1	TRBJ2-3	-	CATSRGRQGALDTQYF	TGTGCCACCAGCAGAGGGCGACAGGGGGCTTTAGATACGCAGTATTTT
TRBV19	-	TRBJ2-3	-	CATLGGWTDTQYF	TGTGCCACCCTAGGGGGTTGGACAGATACGCAGTATTTT
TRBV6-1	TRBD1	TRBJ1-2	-	CASSETPGQRKLGYTF	TGTGCCAGCAGTGAAACACCGGGACAGCGTAAGCTTGGCTACACCTTC
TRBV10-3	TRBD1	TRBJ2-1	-	CAISRGQGDNEQFF	TGTGCCATCAGTCGGGGACAGGGAGACAATGAGCAGTTCTTC
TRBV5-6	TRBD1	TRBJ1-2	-	CASSSQGARLYGYTF	TGTGCCAGCAGCTCGCAGGGGGCCCGCCTCTATGGCTACACCTTC
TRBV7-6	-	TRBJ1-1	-	CASSLEGRVTEAFF	TGTGCCAGCAGCTTAGAGGGCAGGGTGACTGAAGCTTTCTTT
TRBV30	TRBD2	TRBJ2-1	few	CACAGTSGNNEQFF	TGTGCCTGCGCCGGGACTAGCGGGAACAATGAGCAGTTCTTC
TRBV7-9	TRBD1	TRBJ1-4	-	CASSLAGQARNEKLFF	TGTGCCAGCAGCTTAGCGGGACAGGCGAGAAATGAAAAACTGTTTTTT
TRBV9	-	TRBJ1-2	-	CASSGTALNYGYTF	TGTGCCAGCAGCGGGACAGCATTAAACTATGGCTACACCTTC
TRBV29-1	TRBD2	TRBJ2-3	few	CSVVGLVQYF	TGCAGCGTTGTGGGACTAGTTCAGTATTTT
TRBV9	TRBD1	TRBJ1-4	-	CASSGGQGLPPEKLFF	TGTGCCAGCAGCGGGGGACAGGGCCTACCCCCTGAAAAACTGTTTTTT
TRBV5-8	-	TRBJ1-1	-	CASRLTGLNTEAFF	TGTGCCAGCAGACTAACAGGCCTAAACACTGAAGCTTTCTTT
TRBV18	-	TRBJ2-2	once	CASSPLSRNTGELFF	TGTGCCAGCTCCCCCCTATCACGGAACACCGGGGAGCTGTTTTTT
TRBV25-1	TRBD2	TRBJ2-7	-	CASSEELAGVTPYEQYF	TGTGCCAGCAGTGAAGAGCTAGCGGGGGTCACCCCCTACGAGCAGTACTTC
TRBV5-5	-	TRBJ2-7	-	CASSRPETVSEQYF	TGTGCCAGCAGCCGCCCGGAGACGGTAAGCGAGCAGTACTTC
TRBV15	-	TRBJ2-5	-	CATSRDLGGLRGAETQYF	TGTGCCACCAGCAGAGATCTGGGGGGTCTCAGGGGGGCAGAGACCCAGTACTTC
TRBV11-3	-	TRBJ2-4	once	CASSLYGAKNIQYF	TGTGCCAGCAGCTTATACGGGGCCAAAAACATTCAGTACTTC
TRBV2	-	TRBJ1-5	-	CASSGRTDSNQPQHF	TGTGCCAGCAGTGGGAGGACGGATAGCAATCAGCCCCAGCATTTT
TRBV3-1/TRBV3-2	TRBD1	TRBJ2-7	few	CASSQGNRQGFSYEQYF	TGTGCCAGCAGCCAAGGAAATCGACAGGGATTTTCCTACGAGCAGTACTTC
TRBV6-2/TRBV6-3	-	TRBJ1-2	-	CASSSLRGMDYGYTF	TGTGCCAGCAGTTCCCTCCGCGGGATGGACTATGGCTACACCTTC
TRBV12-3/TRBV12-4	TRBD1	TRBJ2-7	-	CASSLNRGYEQYF	TGTGCCAGCAGTTTAAACAGGGGCTACGAGCAGTACTTC
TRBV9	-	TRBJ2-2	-	CASTLSSGTGELFF	TGTGCCAGCACCTTATCCAGTGGTACCGGGGAGCTGTTTTTT
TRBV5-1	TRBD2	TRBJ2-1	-	CASSRGGDGDEQFF	TGCGCCAGCAGCCGGGGGGGTGACGGAGATGAGCAGTTCTTC
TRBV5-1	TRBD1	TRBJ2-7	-	CASSSWTGSYEQYF	TGCGCCAGCAGCTCTTGGACAGGGAGCTACGAGCAGTACTTC
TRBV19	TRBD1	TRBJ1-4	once	CASSIWDSRREKLFF	TGTGCCAGTAGTATCTGGGACAGCCGACGGGAAAAACTGTTTTTT
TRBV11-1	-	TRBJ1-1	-	CASTSGSGEAFF	TGTGCCAGCACCTCAGGGTCGGGTGAAGCTTTCTTT
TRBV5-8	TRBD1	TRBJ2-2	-	CASSSRDRGLTGELFF	TGTGCCAGCAGCAGCAGGGACAGGGGGCTCACCGGGGAGCTGTTTTTT
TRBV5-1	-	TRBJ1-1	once	CASSLAGQPSKAFF	TGCGCCAGCAGCTTGGCCGGACAGCCTTCAAAAGCTTTCTTT
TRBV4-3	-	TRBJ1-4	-	CASSQGGAGVSEKLFF	TGCGCCAGCAGCCAAGGTGGAGCGGGGGTGAGCGAAAAACTGTTTTTT
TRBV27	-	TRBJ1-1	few	CASSFRGNTEAFF	TGTGCCAGCAGTTTCCGGGGGAACACTGAAGCTTTCTTT
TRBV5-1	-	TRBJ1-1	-	CASRRQGGVSTEAFF	TGCGCCAGCAGGCGTCAGGGTGGGGTTAGCACTGAAGCTTTCTTT
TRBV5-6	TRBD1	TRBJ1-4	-	CASSPQGENEKLFF	TGTGCCAGCAGCCCACAGGGGGAGAATGAAAAACTGTTTTTT
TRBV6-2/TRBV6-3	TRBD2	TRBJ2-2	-	CASSYIAGGPTGELFF	TGTGCCAGCAGTTATATAGCGGGAGGGCCCACCGGGGAGCTGTTTTTT
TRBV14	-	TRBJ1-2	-	CASSRRGGGYTF	TGTGCCAGCAGCCGGAGGGGCGGTGGCTACACCTTC
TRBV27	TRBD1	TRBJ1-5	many	CASSATGEVNQPQHF	TGTGCCAGCAGTGCCACAGGGGAAGTCAATCAGCCCCAGCATTTT
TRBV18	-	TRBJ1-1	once	CASSLRQGGLNTEAFF	TGTGCCAGCTCCCTTCGGCAGGGCGGATTGAACACTGAAGCTTTCTTT
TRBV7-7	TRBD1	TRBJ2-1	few	CASSLDRDSRNEQFF	TGTGCTAGCAGCCTAGACCGGGACAGTCGGAATGAGCAGTTCTTC
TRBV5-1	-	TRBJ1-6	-	CASSRDSSYNSPLHF	TGCGCCAGCAGCCGAGACAGCTCCTATAATTCACCCCTCCACTTT
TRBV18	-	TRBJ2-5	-	CASSPPGRETQYF	TGTGCCAGCTCACCACCAGGGAGGGAGACCCAGTACTTC
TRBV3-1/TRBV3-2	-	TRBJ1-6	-	CASSPRQADNSPLHF	TGTGCCAGCAGCCCCCGACAGGCAGATAATTCACCCCTCCACTTT
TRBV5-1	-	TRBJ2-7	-	CASSSSPGQLDEQYF	TGCGCCAGCAGCTCCTCCCCGGGACAACTCGACGAGCAGTACTTC
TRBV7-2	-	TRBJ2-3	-	CASSLARGPTTDTQYF	TGTGCCAGCAGCTTAGCCAGAGGTCCTACCACAGATACGCAGTATTTT
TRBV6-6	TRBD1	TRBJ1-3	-	CASSTGTGSGNTIYF	TGTGCCAGCAGCACCGGGACAGGGTCTGGAAACACCATATATTTT
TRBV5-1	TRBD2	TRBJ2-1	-	CASSTTSGKNEQFF	TGCGCCAGCAGCACGACTAGCGGGAAAAATGAGCAGTTCTTC
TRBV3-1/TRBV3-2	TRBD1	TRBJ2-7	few	CASSLWGQAANEQYF	TGTGCCAGCAGCCTCTGGGGACAGGCGGCCAACGAGCAGTACTTC
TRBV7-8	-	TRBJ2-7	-	CASSPGVLHEQYF	TGTGCCAGCAGCCCGGGAGTCCTCCACGAGCAGTACTTC
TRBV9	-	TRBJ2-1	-	CASSPRSGSGYNEQFF	TGTGCCAGCAGCCCAAGATCGGGGTCGGGCTACAATGAGCAGTTCTTC
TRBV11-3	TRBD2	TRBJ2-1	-	CASSPLGGGGHNEQFF	TGTGCCAGCAGCCCCCTGGGAGGCGGGGGGCACAATGAGCAGTTCTTC
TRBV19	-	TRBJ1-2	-	CASRLEGGNYGYTF	TGTGCCAGTAGGCTAGAGGGGGGGAACTATGGCTACACCTTC
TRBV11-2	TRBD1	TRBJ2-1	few	CASSLRGQGAIGSYNEQFF	TGTGCCAGCAGCCTGCGGGGACAGGGGGCGATCGGCTCCTACAATGAGCAGTTCTTC
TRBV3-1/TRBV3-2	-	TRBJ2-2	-	CASSLGADTGELFF	TGTGCCAGCAGCCTGGGAGCTGACACCGGGGAGCTGTTTTTT
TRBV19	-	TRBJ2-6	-	CASSPRTDFITGANVLTF	TGTGCCAGTAGCCCTCGGACAGACTTTATTACTGGGGCCAACGTCCTGACTTTC
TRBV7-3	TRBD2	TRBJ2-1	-	CASSLSGRSNEQFF	TGTGCCAGCAGCTTAAGCGGGAGGTCGAATGAGCAGTTCTTC